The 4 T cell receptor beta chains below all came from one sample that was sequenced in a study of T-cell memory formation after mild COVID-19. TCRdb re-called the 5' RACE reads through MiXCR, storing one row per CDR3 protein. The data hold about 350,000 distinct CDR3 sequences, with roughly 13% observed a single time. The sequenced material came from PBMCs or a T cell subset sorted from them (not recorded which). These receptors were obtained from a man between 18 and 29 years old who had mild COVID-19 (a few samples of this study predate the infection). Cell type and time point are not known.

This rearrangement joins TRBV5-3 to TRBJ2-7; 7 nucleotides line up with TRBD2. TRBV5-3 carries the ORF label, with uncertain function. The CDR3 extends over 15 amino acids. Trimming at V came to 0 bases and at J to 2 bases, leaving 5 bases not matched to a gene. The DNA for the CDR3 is TGTGCCAGAAGCTTGGCATCGGCGGGGGCCTACGAGCAGTACTTC. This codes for CARSLASAGAYEQYF.

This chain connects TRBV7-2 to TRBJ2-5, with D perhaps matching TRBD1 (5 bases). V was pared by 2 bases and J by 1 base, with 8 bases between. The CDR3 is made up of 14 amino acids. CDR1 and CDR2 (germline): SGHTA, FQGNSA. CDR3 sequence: CASSLLGLQETQYF. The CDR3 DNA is TGTGCCAGCAGCTTATTGGGGCTCCAAGAGACCCAGTACTTC.

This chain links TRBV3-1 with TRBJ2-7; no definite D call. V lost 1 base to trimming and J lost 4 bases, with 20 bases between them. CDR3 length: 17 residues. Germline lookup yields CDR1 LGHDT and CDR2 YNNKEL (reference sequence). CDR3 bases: TGTGCCAGCAGCCAAGGTCTCGTGGGTCAGGAACCTTACGAGCAGTACTTC. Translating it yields CASSQGLVGQEPYEQYF.

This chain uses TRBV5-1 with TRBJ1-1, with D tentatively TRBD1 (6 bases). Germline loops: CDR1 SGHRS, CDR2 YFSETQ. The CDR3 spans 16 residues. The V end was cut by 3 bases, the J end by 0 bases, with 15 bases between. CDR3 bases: TGCGCCAGCAGCTCAGGACAGTCCGGTATGAACACTGAAGCTTTCTTT. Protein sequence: CASSSGQSGMNTEAFF.